This T cell receptor beta chain stems from a study of CD8 T cells in Susac syndrome. The table lists this clonotype with a few counts. The target antigen is unknown. Peripheral blood CD8+ and CD4+ T cells were profiled by TCR beta sequencing. Multiple sclerosis controls were treatment-naive patients with stable or active relapsing-remitting disease. V lost 0 bases to trimming and J lost 0 bases, with 12 bases between them. CDR3 size: 15 residues. Germline V CDR1 and CDR2: DFQATT, SNEGSKA (reference sequence). Regarding the study as a whole: By the study's own acknowledgment, its TCR sequencing and HLA analysis included relatively few individuals.

After extraction with the RNeasy kit, about 0.45 to 1 ug of the RNA was reverse transcribed using random hexamers. Across 54 Vbeta and 13 Jbeta, TCR beta CDR3 was amplified with immunoSEQ multiplex PCR. TCRdb passed the immunoSEQ multiplex PCR reads through MiXCR, listing each CDR3 protein once. The sample gives about 400,000 distinct CDR3 sequences, around 83% of which show up once; approximately 0.11% is in the top ten. The sequencing input was CD8+ T cells from PBMCs. This sequence was found in a human donor with multiple sclerosis. This sequence joins TRBV20-1 and TRBJ2-7, with D perhaps matching TRBD1 (6 bases). CDR3 loop: CSARDLSDSSYEQYF. The CDR3 region has the DNA TGCAGTGCTAGAGATCTCTCGGACAGCTCCTACGAGCAGTACTTC.